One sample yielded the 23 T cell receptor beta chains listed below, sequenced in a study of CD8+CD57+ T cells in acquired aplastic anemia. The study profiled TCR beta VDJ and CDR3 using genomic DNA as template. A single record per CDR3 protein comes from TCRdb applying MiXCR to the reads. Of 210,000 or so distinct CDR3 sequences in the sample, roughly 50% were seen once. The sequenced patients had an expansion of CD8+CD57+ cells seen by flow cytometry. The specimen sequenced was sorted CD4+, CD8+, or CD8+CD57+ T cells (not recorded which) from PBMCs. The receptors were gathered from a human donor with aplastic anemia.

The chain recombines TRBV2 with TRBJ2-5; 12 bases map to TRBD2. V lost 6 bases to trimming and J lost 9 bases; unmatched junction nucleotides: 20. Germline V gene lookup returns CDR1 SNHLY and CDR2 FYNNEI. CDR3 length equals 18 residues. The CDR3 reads CASRLLAGGRGLGWAQYF. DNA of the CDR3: TGTGCCAGCAGATTGCTAGCGGGGGGGCGGGGGCTCGGGTGGGCCCAGTACTTC.

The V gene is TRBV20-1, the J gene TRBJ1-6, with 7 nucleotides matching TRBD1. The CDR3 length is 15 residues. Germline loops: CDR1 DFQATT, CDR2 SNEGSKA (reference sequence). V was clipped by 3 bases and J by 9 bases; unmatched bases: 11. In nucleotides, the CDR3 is TGCAGTGCTAGGCCCCCGGGACAGAACCTTTCACCCCTCCACTTT. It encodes CSARPPGQNLSPLHF.

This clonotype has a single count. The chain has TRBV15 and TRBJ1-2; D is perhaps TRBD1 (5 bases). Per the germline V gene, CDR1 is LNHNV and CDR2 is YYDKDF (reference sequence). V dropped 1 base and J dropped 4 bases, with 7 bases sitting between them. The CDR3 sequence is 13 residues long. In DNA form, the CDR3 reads TGTGCCACCAGCAGAGTGGACACCTATGGCTACACCTTC. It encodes CATSRVDTYGYTF.

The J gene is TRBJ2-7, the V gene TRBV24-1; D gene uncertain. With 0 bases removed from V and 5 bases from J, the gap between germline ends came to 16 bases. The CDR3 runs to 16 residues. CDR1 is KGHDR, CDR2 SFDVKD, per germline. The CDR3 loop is CATSDLFGVGSHEQYF. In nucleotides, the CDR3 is TGTGCCACCAGTGATTTGTTTGGAGTGGGGTCCCACGAGCAGTACTTC.

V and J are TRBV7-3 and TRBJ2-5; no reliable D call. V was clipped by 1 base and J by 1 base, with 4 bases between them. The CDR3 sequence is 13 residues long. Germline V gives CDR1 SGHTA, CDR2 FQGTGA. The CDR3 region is CASSLNPQETQYF. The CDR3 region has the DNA TGTGCCAGCAGCTTAAACCCCCAAGAGACCCAGTACTTC.

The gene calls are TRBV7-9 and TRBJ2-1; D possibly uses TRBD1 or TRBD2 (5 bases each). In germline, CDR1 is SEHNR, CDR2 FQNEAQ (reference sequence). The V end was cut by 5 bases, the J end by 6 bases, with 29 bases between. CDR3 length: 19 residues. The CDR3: CASSRQLRDLGPHSNEQFF. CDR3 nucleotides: TGTGCCAGCAGCCGTCAACTCCGGGACCTCGGACCCCACAGCAATGAGCAGTTCTTC.

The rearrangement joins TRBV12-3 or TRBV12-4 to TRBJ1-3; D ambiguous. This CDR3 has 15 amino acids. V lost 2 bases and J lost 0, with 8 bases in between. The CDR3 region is CASSLSTLSGNTIYF. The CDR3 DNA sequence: TGTGCCAGCAGTTTATCCACTCTCTCTGGAAACACCATATATTTT.

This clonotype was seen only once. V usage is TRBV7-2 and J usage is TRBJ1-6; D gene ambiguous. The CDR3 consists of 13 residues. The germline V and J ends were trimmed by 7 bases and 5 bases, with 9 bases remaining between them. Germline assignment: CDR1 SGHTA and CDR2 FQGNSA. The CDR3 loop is CASNTDNNSPLHF. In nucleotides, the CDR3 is TGTGCCAGCAACACAGATAATAATTCACCCCTCCACTTT.

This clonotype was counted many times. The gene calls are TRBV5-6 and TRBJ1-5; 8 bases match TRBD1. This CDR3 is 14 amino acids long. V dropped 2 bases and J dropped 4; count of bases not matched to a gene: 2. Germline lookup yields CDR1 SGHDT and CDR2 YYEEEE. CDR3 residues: CASSFDRGNQPQHF. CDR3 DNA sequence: TGTGCCAGCAGCTTTGACAGGGGAAATCAGCCCCAGCATTTT. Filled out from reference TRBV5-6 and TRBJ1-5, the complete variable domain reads DAGVTQSPTHLIKTRGQQVTLRCSPKSGHDTVSWYQQALGQGPQFIFQYYEEEERQRGNFPDRFSGHQFPNYSSELNVNALLLGDSALYLCASSFDRGNQPQHFGDGTRLSIL.

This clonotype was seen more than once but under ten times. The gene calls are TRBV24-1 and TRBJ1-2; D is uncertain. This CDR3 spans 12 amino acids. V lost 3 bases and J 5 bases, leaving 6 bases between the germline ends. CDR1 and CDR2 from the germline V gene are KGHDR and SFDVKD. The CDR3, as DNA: TGTGCCACCAGTGATAGAGCTTATGGCTACACCTTC. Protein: CATSDRAYGYTF.

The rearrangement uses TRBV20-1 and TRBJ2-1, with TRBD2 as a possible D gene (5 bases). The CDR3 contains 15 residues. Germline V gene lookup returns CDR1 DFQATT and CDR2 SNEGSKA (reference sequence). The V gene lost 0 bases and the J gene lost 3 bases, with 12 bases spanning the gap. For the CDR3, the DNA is TGCAGTGCTAGAGAGTGGGGAGTAGTCTACAATGAGCAGTTCTTC. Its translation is CSAREWGVVYNEQFF.

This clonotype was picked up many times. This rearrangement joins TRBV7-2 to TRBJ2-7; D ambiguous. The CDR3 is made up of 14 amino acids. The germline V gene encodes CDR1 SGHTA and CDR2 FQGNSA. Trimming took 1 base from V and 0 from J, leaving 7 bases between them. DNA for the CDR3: TGTGCCAGCAGCTTAGGGCGGTACTCCTACGAGCAGTACTTC. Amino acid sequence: CASSLGRYSYEQYF.

The CDR3 coding sequence is TGTGCCAGCAGTCCCCTAGACAGGGGCCATAGCGGGGAGCTGTTTTTT. It codes for CASSPLDRGHSGELFF. The chain has TRBV12-3 or TRBV12-4 and TRBJ2-2, with TRBD1 matching 8 bases. After removal of 5 bases from V and 7 bases from J, the junction contained 12 bases not matched to a gene. The CDR3 covers 16 residues.

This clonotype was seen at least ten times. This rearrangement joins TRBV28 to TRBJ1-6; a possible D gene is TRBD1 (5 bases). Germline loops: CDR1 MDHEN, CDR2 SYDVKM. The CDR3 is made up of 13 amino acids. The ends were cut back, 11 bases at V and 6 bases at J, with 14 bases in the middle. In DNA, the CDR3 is TGTGCCTCGGGGACTAGCCCTAATTCACCCCTCCACTTT. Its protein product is CASGTSPNSPLHF.

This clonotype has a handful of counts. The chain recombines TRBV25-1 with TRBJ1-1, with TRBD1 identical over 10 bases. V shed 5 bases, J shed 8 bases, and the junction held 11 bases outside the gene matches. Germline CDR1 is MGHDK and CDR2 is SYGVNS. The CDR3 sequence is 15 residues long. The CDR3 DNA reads TGTGCCAGCAGTCGTCCCGGGACAGGGGCTTGGGAAGCTTTCTTT. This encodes CASSRPGTGAWEAFF.

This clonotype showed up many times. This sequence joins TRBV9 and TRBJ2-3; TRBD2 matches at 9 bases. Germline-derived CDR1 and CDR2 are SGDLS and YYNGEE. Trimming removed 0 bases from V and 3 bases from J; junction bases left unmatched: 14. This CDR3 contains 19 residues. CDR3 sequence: CASSVAPDGRGGRTDTQYF. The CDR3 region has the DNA TGTGCCAGCAGCGTAGCCCCTGACGGGCGGGGGGGCCGGACAGATACGCAGTATTTT.

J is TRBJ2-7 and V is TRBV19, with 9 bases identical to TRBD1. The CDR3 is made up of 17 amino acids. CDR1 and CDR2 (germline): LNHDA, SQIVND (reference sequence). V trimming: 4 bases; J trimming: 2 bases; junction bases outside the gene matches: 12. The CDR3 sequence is CASSKLLRTGAPYEQYF. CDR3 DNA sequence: TGTGCCAGTAGTAAGCTGCTCCGGACAGGGGCTCCCTACGAGCAGTACTTC.

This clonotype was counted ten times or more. CDR3 sequence (DNA): TGTGCCAGCAGTTTAAGGGCCGGGCGAATACCCCTCCACTTT. Translating gives CASSLRAGRIPLHF. The chain couples TRBV28 to TRBJ1-6; D not certain. The CDR3 covers 14 residues. Trimming removed 2 bases from V and 12 bases from J, with 14 bases in between. CDR1 is MDHEN and CDR2 is SYDVKM in the germline V gene.

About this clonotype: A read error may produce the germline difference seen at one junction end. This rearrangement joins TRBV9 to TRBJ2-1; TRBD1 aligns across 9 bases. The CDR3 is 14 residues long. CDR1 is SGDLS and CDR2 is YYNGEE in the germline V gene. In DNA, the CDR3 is TGTGCCAGCAGCGTACGGGACAGGGCCGATGAGCAGTCCTTC. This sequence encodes CASSVRDRADEQSF.

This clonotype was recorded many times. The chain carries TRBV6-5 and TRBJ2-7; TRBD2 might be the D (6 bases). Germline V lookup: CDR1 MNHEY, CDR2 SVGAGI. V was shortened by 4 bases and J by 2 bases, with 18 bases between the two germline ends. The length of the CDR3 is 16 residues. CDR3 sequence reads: CASSSSPYGGTYEQYF. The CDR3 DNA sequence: TGTGCCAGCAGTTCTTCACCCTACGGGGGAACCTACGAGCAGTACTTC.

CDR3 nucleotides: TGCAGTGCTAGAATTCTCAAAGAGACCCAGTACTTC. Its translation is CSARILKETQYF. The chain combines TRBV20-1 with TRBJ2-5; no firm D call. Trimming cost V 2 bases and J 3 bases, with 7 bases left between them. Germline V gene sequence: CDR1 DFQATT, CDR2 SNEGSKA (reference sequence). The CDR3 length is 12 residues.

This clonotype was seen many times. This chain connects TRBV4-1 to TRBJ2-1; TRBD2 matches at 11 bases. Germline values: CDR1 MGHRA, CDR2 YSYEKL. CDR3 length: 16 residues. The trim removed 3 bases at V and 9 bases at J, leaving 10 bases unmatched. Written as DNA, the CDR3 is TGCGCCAGCAGCCACCCTAGCGGGGGGACCGACAGTGAGCAGTTCTTC. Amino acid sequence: CASSHPSGGTDSEQFF.

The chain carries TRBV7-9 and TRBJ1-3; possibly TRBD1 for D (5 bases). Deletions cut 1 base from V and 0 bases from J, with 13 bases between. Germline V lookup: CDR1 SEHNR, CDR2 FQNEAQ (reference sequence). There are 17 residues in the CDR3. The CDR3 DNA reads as TGTGCCAGCAGCTTAGGTCGACTCAGGGCCTCTGGAAACACCATATATTTT. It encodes CASSLGRLRASGNTIYF. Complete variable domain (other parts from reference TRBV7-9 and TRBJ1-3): DTGVSQNPRHKITKRGQNVTFRCDPISEHNRLYWYRQTLGQGPEFLTYFQNEAQLEKSRLLSDRFSAERPKGSFSTLEIQRTEQGDSAMYLCASSLGRLRASGNTIYFGEGSWLTVV.